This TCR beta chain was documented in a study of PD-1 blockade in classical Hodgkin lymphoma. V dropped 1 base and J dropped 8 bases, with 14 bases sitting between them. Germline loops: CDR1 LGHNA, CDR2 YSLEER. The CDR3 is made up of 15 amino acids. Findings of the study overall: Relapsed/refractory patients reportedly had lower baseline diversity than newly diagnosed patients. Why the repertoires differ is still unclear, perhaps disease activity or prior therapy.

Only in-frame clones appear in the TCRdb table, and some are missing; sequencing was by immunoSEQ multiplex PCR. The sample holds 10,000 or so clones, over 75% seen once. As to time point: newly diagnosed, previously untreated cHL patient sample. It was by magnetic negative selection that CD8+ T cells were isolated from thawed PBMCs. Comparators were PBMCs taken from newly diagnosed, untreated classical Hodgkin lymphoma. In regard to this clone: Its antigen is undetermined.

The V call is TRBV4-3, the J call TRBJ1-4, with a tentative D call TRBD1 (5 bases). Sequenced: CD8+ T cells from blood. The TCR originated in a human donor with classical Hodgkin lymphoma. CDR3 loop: CASSQVSRAGEKLFF. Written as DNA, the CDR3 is TGCGCCAGCAGCCAAGTTTCCAGGGCGGGCGAAAAACTGTTTTTT.